This T cell receptor (beta chain) is drawn from a study of blood T cell repertoires in COVID-19. Measured with immunoSEQ multiplex PCR; TCRdb has only the in-frame clones, and not every one. This table has about 150,000 clones, about 80% appearing once. Trimming removed 0 bases from V and 12 bases from J, with 15 bases in between. The CDR3 sequence is 15 residues long. In germline, CDR1 is SNHLY, CDR2 FYNNEI. This clone was detected a few times. The chain combines TRBV2 with TRBJ1-6, with a possible D match to TRBD1 (5 bases). Input material: peripheral blood. This TCR was recovered from a woman of 80 years or more with acute or convalescent COVID-19. Here the CDR3 reads CASSEAGQPLLPLHF. The DNA of the CDR3 is TGTGCCAGCAGTGAAGCGGGGCAACCTCTATTACCCCTCCACTTT.